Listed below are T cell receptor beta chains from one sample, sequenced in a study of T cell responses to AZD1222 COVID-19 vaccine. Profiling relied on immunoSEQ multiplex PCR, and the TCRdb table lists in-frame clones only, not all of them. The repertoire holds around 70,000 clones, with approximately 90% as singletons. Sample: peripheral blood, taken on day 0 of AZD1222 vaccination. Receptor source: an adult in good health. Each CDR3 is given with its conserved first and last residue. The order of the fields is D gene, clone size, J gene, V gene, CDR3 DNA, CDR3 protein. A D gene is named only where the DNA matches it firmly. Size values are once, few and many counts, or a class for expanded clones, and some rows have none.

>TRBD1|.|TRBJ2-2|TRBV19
TGTGCCGGCCGACAGGGGTTAAGCGGGGAGCTGTTTTTT
CAGRQGLSGELFF
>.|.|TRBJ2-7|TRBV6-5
TGTGCCAGCAGCTGGACAGCTTCTGGGGAGCAGTACTTC
CASSWTASGEQYF
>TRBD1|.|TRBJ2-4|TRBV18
TGTGCCAGCTCACCAGGGGATGGGGCCAGGGGGGCCAAAAACATTCAGTACTTC
CASSPGDGARGAKNIQYF
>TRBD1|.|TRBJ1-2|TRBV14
TGTGCCAGCAGCCCGGGACAGGCTGGCTACACCTTC
CASSPGQAGYTF
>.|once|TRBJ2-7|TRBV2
TGTGCCAGCAGGTTGGGGGCCGAGGAGCAGTACTTC
CASRLGAEEQYF
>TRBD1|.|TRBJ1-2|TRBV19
TGTGCCAGTAACCTGGGACAGGGTTGGGGCTACACCTTC
CASNLGQGWGYTF
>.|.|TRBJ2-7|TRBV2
TGTGCCAGCAGTGATTTGGACGGAGCCTACGAGCAGTACTTC
CASSDLDGAYEQYF
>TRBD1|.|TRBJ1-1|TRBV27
TGTGCCAGCAAGCAGGGGGCAGGGACTGAAGCTTTCTTT
CASKQGAGTEAFF
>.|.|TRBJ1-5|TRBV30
TGTGCCTGGAGTGTAAAGGGGTACGGTCAGCCCCAGCATTTT
CAWSVKGYGQPQHF
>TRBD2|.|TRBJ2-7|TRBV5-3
TGTGCCAGAAGCTTGGGGGCCCGACTAGCGGACTTCTACGAGCAGTACTTC
CARSLGARLADFYEQYF
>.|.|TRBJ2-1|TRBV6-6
TGTGCCACCGACCCCCCGGGGGATGAGCAGTTCTTC
CATDPPGDEQFF
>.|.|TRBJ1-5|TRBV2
TGTGCCATTTCCCCGGGAGGCAATCAGCCCCAGCATTTT
CAISPGGNQPQHF
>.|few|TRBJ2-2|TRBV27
TGTGCCAGCAGTTTGGGGGCGAGGGGGTGGAACACCGGGGAGCTGTTTTTT
CASSLGARGWNTGELFF
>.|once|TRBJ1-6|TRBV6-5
TGTGCCAGCAAGAGGGGGTTGAATTCACCCCTCCACTTT
CASKRGLNSPLHF
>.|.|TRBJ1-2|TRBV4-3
TGCGCCAGCAGCCAAGATCTTGAGGGGGTAATTAACTATGGCTACACCTTC
CASSQDLEGVINYGYTF
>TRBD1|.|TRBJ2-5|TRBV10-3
TGTGCCATCAGTGACGCCGGGACAGGGGAAGAGACCCAGTACTTC
CAISDAGTGEETQYF
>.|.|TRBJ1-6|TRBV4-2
TGTGCCAGCAGCCAAGACAACTATAATTCACCCCTCCACTTT
CASSQDNYNSPLHF
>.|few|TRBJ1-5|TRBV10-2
TGCGCCAGCAGCCTGGAAGGGGTTCAGCCCCAGCATTTT
CASSLEGVQPQHF
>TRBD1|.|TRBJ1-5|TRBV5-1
TGCGCCAGCAGGCGGACCGGGGACAGTCAGCCCCAGCATTTT
CASRRTGDSQPQHF
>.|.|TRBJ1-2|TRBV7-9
TGTGCCAGCAGCCTTAGTTACACATCCGGCTACACCTTC
CASSLSYTSGYTF
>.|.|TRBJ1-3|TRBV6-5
TGTGCCAGCAGTTACTCGAGCGTCCGCTCTGGAAACACCATATATTTT
CASSYSSVRSGNTIYF
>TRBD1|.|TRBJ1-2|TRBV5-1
TGCGCCAGCAGCTTGGGCGGACAGGCTAACTATGGCTACACCTTC
CASSLGGQANYGYTF
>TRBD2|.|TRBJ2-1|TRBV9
TGTGCCAGCGGTAGACTAGCAGACTACAATGAGCAGTTCTTC
CASGRLADYNEQFF
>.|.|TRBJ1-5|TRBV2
TGTGCCAGCAGTGGCGACAATCAGCCCCAGCATTTT
CASSGDNQPQHF
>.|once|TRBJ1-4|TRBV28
TGTGCCAGCAGTTGGGGGTGGGAGGCAACTAATGAAAAACTGTTTTTT
CASSWGWEATNEKLFF
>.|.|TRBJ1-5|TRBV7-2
TGTGCCAGCAGCTTGGACAGCAATCAGCCCCAGCATTTT
CASSLDSNQPQHF
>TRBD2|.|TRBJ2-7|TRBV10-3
TGTGCCATCAGTGCCGTTAGCGGGAGTAATCAGGGAGGGGAGTACTTC
CAISAVSGSNQGGEYF
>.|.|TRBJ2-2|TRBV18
TGTGCCAGCTCACAGGATACAGCGAACACCGGGGAGCTGTTTTTT
CASSQDTANTGELFF
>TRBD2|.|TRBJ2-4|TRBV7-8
TGTGCCAGCAGCTTAGGGGGGGGAAACATTCAGTACTTC
CASSLGGGNIQYF
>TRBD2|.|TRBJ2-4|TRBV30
TGTGCCTGGAGTGGGGGTCCATCCCGGGAGGGCGGCATTCAGTACTTC
CAWSGGPSREGGIQYF
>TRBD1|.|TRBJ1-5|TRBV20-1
TGCAGTGCTAGTATCGACAGGGGCCGTGGCAATCAGCCCCAGCATTTT
CSASIDRGRGNQPQHF
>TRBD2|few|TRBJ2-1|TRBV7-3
TGTGCCAGCAGCTCGGTACTAGCGGGTGGGGAGCAGTTCTTC
CASSSVLAGGEQFF
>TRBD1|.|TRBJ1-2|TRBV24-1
TGTGCCACCAGTGCCGAAGTAGGGGGCGGGAGCTATGGCTACACCTTC
CATSAEVGGGSYGYTF
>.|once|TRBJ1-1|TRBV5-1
TGCGCCAGCAGCGGCGGCGGGGGCGGGAACACTGAAGCTTTCTTT
CASSGGGGGNTEAFF
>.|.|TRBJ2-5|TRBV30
TGTGCCTGGACCATTGGGGGTGCGACGGAGACCCAGTACTTC
CAWTIGGATETQYF
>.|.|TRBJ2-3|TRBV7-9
TGTGCCAGCAGTCGGGGAGAGGTAGATACGCAGTATTTT
CASSRGEVDTQYF
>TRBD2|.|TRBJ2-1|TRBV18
TGTGCCAGCTCACCACCGAAGAGACTAGCGGACAATGAGCAGTTCTTC
CASSPPKRLADNEQFF
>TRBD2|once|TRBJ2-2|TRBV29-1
TGCAGCGTTGGGGGTGCTAGCGGACGGTCCGGGGAGCTGTTTTTT
CSVGGASGRSGELFF
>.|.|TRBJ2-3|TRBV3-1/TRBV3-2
TGTGCCAGCAGCCAAGGACTAGTGGGAGATACGCAGTATTTT
CASSQGLVGDTQYF
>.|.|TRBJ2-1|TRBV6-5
TGTGCCAGCAGTTACTCGATGGGAGACGAGCAGTTCTTC
CASSYSMGDEQFF
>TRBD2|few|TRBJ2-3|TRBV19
TGTGCCAGTAGTATTCCAGGCAGCGGGAGTCCCAGCACAGATACGCAGTATTTT
CASSIPGSGSPSTDTQYF
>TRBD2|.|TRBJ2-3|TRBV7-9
TGTGCCAGCAGCCACAGCGGGGGCACAGATACGCAGTATTTT
CASSHSGGTDTQYF
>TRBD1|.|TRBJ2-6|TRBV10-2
TGCGCCAGCAGTGAGCCGACAGGGGCTGGGGCCAACGTCCTGACTTTC
CASSEPTGAGANVLTF
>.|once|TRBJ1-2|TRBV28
TGTGCCAGCAGTTTAGTGGTTGACTATGGCTACACCTTC
CASSLVVDYGYTF
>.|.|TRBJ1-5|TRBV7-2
TGTGCCAGCAGCTTAGTTGGGGGGAGCAATCAGCCCCAGCATTTT
CASSLVGGSNQPQHF
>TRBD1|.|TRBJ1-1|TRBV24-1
TGTGCCACCAGTGACCCGGGACAGGGGATTACTGAAGCTTTCTTT
CATSDPGQGITEAFF